This T cell receptor (beta chain) was found in a study of shared clonotypes between healthy human individuals. Study as a whole: CD4 naive and CD4 memory each took three plates per donor, while CD8 naive took two and CD8 memory one. Study results and caveats: Naive subsets tended to show greater estimated richness than memory subsets. Clonotypes shared by all four sorted-subset donors had higher generation probabilities than non-shared clonotypes.

About this clone: Its antigen remains unknown.

Germline V gene data show CDR1 as SGDLS and CDR2 as YYNGEE. Trimming took off 3 bases at V and 8 bases at J, with 8 bases between the two ends. The CDR3 spans 12 residues. Naive CD8 cells comprised CD45RO-negative, CCR7-positively selected cells, excluding terminally differentiated effector memory CD45RA+ cells. Each subset's genomic DNA was split evenly across several immunoSEQ plates. Measured with immunoSEQ multiplex PCR; TCRdb has only the in-frame clones, and not every one. Among millions of clones listed, around 93% were seen once. This TCR was sampled from a man aged 18 to 29 in good health. Some clones in this sample may be carry-over from other donors' samples. The chain recombines TRBV9 with TRBJ2-2; D call uncertain. The sequenced material came from naive CD8+ T cells from PBMCs. The CDR3: CASSAAPGELFF. In DNA form, the CDR3 reads TGTGCCAGCAGCGCCGCCCCGGGGGAGCTGTTTTTT.